What follows is one T cell receptor (beta chain) and its context. This clone's antigen is unknown. No per-base quality is available; no much larger clone lies one base away. The data derive from a study of identical twins (dated by TCRdb to the mid-2010s). In the study overall: To test whether fetal clonotypes persist, the study used deep sequencing on TCR alpha and beta repertoires from monozygotic twins, unrelated adults of various ages, and cord blood. Replicate twin experiments were performed at different times using different library preparation protocols to rule out contamination. Results the study describes overall, beyond this receptor: Abundant cord blood beta clonotypes had fewer insertions, young adult naive repertoires showed a similar but weaker trend, and memory repertoires showed no such trend. Zero-insertion analyses could be partly confounded by invariant T cells such as MAIT and iNKT, although diverse VJ usage argued against such confounding for most clonotypes. Compared with coincidental sharing between unrelated individuals, an excess of low generation-probability sequences was observed among out-of-frame TCR alpha sequences shared between twins. Conclusions relied on cross-sectional statistical analysis, since the same donors could not be followed over many years. In monozygotic twins, recombination models systematically underestimated out-of-frame TCR alpha sharing, but the models matched the sharing seen between unrelated individuals. A weaker excess of twin sharing was found in beta out-of-frame sequences because the signal-to-noise ratio was lowered by fewer shared sequences.

Only healthy Caucasian donors were included. Three pairs of female monozygotic twins, all aged roughly 18 to 29 years, made up the twin cohort. Positive isolation kits from Invitrogen were used to isolate the CD4+ and CD8+ T cell populations. Its CDR3 holds 13 amino acids, cysteine through phenylalanine. Only the CDR3 DNA is retained, 39 bases long and in frame from the first base. The germline V gene (reference sequence) specifies DFQATT as CDR1 and SNEGSKA as CDR2. Trimming accounts for 8 bases at V and 6 bases at J, while the number of junction bases matched to no gene is 6. Library construction relied on 5' RACE. Reads for this sample came from an Illumina HiSeq 2000. Template switching introduced a universal primer binding site; the final cDNA contained a unique molecular identifier, enabling accurate counting of TCR cDNA molecules. Specific primers in the conserved constant-segment region were used to synthesize first-strand cDNA for TCR alpha and beta chains. To control for contamination, every cDNA library carried two barcodes: a SMART-Mk sample barcode plus Illumina barcodes. Two successive PCR steps introduced TruSeq adapter sequences along with Illumina sample barcodes. TCR alpha and beta cDNA libraries were sequenced on the Illumina HiSeq platform with custom primers. The paper's processing steps were these. MiGEC processed the raw reads to extract unique molecular identifiers, while MiXCR was used to determine the CDR3 positions. For each individual, recombination models were inferred using an EM algorithm with the repgenHMM and IGoR tools. Shared clonotype analysis was performed with the tcR package in R, normalizing sharing by the product of cloneset sizes. To study raw recombination free of thymic and clonal selection effects, out-of-frame nonproductive sequences were analyzed. TCRdb applied fastp at Q25 and MiXCR to the public reads, then kept only in-frame beta chains. Entries are consolidated by CDR3 protein sequence, retaining the most common genes and DNA. For this entry, the V and J calls and clone size follow TCRdb and not the study's own pipeline. Within this sample are 500,000 to 650,000 distinct CDR3 sequences, with about a fifth of them counted one time only. Approximately 0.49% of the sample goes to the ten largest clones.

These same data were also listed under a study on yellow fever vaccine responses in identical twins. As that second study puts it: According to the authors, in identical twins the way T cells responded to vaccination appeared partly convergent and partly personalized. In the study, vaccine-responding T cell clones were precisely tracked in identical twins.

This receptor chain uses TRBV20-1 and TRBJ2-1, and TRBD2 aligns with 11 junction nucleotides. What was sequenced was CD4+ T cells sorted from blood. This clonotype was sampled from a woman between 18 and 30 years old in good health. CDR3 region: CSTPGTSGNEQFF. The base sequence is TGCAGTACCCCCGGGACTAGCGGCAATGAGCAGTTCTTC.